This T cell receptor (beta chain) comes out of a study of blood T cell dynamics during melanoma immunotherapy. Time point noted: pre-treatment baseline. Trimming pared 4 bases from V and 9 bases from J, leaving 10 bases between. Germline CDR1 is ENHRY and CDR2 is SYGVKD. CDR3 length: 12 residues. The table came from immunoSEQ multiplex PCR; TCRdb's copy has only in-frame clones and leaves some out. The table has approximately 4,900 clones, approximately 86% seen once. The chain joins TRBV10-3 to TRBJ2-1; no clear D gene. The origin of this receptor is a human donor with melanoma. The sample consisted of blood, taken from a patient treated with checkpoint blockade. In nucleotides, the CDR3 is TGTGCCATCAGTGGGCTCCCGGGTGAGCAGTTCTTC. This gives the protein CAISGLPGEQFF.